This TCR beta chain was sequenced in a study of shared clonotypes between healthy human individuals. Study overall: Plates per donor: three CD4 naive, three CD4 memory, two CD8 naive, one CD8 memory. The study's findings and limits: What limited the represented genetic and exposure-history diversity was the small number of donors.

In regard to this clone: No antigen is known for it.

Naive CD8 populations comprised CD45RO-negative cells positively selected for CCR7, excluding terminally differentiated effector memory CD45RA+ cells. Several immunoSEQ 96-well plates shared each subset's DNA, each plate a replicate. Authors' processing steps: Filtering differed for immunoSEQ, which gave only junction sequences without quality scores. Data came from immunoSEQ multiplex PCR; TCRdb stores just in-frame clones and leaves some out. V and J calls and clone size are copied from that table; D and trimming were computed from the DNA. The table lists about 2.2 million clones, roughly 95% of them singletons. Germline values: CDR1 LGHNA, CDR2 YSLEER. The CDR3 sequence is 17 residues long. Between the trimmed V and J ends, which lost 0 bases and 2 bases, there was a span of 14 bases.

The receptor was isolated from a man aged 18 to 29 in good health. Some clones in this sample may be carry-over from other donors' samples. Sequencing was done on a sample of naive CD8+ T cells from PBMCs. J is TRBJ2-1 and V is TRBV4-3; D may be TRBD2 (5 bases). CDR3 nucleotides: TGCGCCAGCAGCCAAGATTCCCCGGCTAGCCCCTACAATGAGCAGTTCTTC. Translation gives CASSQDSPASPYNEQFF.